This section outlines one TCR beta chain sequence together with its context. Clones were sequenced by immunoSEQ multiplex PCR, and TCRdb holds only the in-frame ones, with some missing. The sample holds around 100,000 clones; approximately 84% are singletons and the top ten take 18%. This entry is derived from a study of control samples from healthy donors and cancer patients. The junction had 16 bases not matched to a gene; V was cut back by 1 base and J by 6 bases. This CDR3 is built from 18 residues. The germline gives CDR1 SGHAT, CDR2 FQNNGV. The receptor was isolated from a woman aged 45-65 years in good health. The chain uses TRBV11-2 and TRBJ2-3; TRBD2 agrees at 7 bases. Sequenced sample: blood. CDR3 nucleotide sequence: TGTGCCAGCAGCTTAGTACCCCCTAGCGGTAATACTCTGGATACGCAGTATTTT. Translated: CASSLVPPSGNTLDTQYF.